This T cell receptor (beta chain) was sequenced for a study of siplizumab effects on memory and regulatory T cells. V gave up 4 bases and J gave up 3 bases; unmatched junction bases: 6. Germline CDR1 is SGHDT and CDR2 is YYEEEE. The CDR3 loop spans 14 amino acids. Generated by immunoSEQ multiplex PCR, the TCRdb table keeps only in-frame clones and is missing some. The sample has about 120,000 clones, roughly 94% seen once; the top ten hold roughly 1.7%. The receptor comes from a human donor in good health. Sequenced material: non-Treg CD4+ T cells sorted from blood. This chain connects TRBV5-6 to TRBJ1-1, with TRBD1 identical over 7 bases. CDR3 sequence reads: CASSRGLRYTEAFF. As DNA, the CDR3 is TGTGCCAGCAGCAGGGGGCTTAGATACACTGAAGCTTTCTTT.